The 21 T cell receptor beta chains listed next were all sequenced from one sample in a study of T cells in Graves' hyperthyroidism and ophthalmopathy (dated by TCRdb to the late 2010s). Library generation was performed with multiplex PCR. The sample was run on an Illumina HiSeq 2000. The TCR beta CDR3 regions were amplified from the RNA transcripts. A first-round RT-PCR of the TCR CDR3 used the HTBI primer set with the Qiagen OneStep RT-PCR kit. TCRdb trimmed the raw reads at Q25, called clones with MiXCR and kept productive beta chains. Rows merge per CDR3 protein into single entries with the most common DNA and genes. This sample holds 400,000 or so distinct CDR3 sequences; 14% were observed only once. The top ten clonotypes cover roughly a fifth of the sample. The sample comprised blood. The receptors were gathered from a woman in her 30s with Graves' ophthalmopathy.

This clonotype was recorded at least ten times. The rearrangement joins TRBV30 to TRBJ1-4, with 9 bases that match TRBD1. CDR3 size: 15 residues. CDR1 is GTSNPN and CDR2 is SVGIG in the germline V gene (reference sequence). The V and J ends lost 8 bases and 3 bases, in that order; junction bases with no gene match: 10. The CDR3: CARRDREIANEKLFF. Here the CDR3 DNA reads TGTGCCCGCCGGGACAGGGAGATTGCTAATGAAAAACTGTTTTTT. The entire variable domain, with the rest obtained from reference TRBV30 and TRBJ1-4, is as follows: SQTIHQWPATLVQPVGSPLSLECTVEGTSNPNLYWYRQAAGRGLQLLFYSVGIGQISSEVPQNLSASRPQDRQFILSSKKLLLSDSGFYLCARRDREIANEKLFFGSGTQLSVL.

In this sample, this clonotype turned up many times. This chain uses TRBV18 with TRBJ2-1, with a weak D call TRBD2 (5 bases). This CDR3 region has 15 residues. In germline, CDR1 is KGHSH, CDR2 LQKENI. V was shortened by 5 bases and J by 2 bases, with 13 bases between the two germline ends. The CDR3 region is CASSGGGPPYNEQFF. DNA for the CDR3: TGTGCCAGCTCAGGTGGCGGGCCACCCTACAATGAGCAGTTCTTC.

This clonotype was seen a single time. The V call is TRBV28, the J call TRBJ1-5; 11 bases are shared with TRBD1. There are 19 residues in the CDR3. CDR1 is MDHEN and CDR2 is SYDVKM in the germline V gene. After removal of 5 bases from V and 2 bases from J, the junction contained 14 bases not matched to a gene. The CDR3 sequence: CASSPTWTGGWGGNQPQHF. The CDR3 DNA reads as TGTGCCAGCAGTCCTACTTGGACAGGGGGCTGGGGGGGCAATCAGCCCCAGCATTTT.

This clonotype has a count of ten or more. This chain links TRBV20-1 with TRBJ1-4; possibly TRBD1 for D (6 bases). Trimming cost V 3 bases and J 5 bases, with 13 bases left between them. The CDR3 totals 14 residues. CDR1 and CDR2 from the germline V gene are DFQATT and SNEGSKA (reference sequence). The CDR3 DNA follows: TGCAGTGCTAGGAGACAGGCCGGGAATGAAAAACTGTTTTTT. Translated, it gives CSARRQAGNEKLFF.

This clonotype was recorded many times. The chain couples TRBV2 to TRBJ1-2; D may be TRBD1 (5 bases). The ends were cut back, 8 bases at V and 6 bases at J, with 10 bases in the middle. Germline V CDR1 and CDR2: SNHLY, FYNNEI. The CDR3 extends over 11 amino acids. CDR3 sequence (DNA): TGTGCCAGCCCAGGGTGGGATGGCTACACCTTC. Amino acid sequence: CASPGWDGYTF.

This clonotype was counted many times. The chain couples TRBV20-1 to TRBJ1-5; D call uncertain. The V end lost 0 bases, the J end lost 7 bases, and 16 bases lay between the germline ends. Germline V CDR1 and CDR2: DFQATT, SNEGSKA (reference sequence). CDR3 length: 15 amino acids. The CDR3 loop is CSARDRRTPGQPQHF. DNA of the CDR3: TGCAGTGCTAGAGATCGCAGGACGCCGGGGCAGCCCCAGCATTTT.

This clonotype was detected many times. The chain carries TRBV18 and TRBJ2-5; D call uncertain. Germline CDR1 reads KGHSH; CDR2 reads LQKENI. CDR3 length: 12 residues. V gave up 2 bases and J gave up 3 bases, with 4 bases separating them. CDR3 DNA sequence: TGTGCCAGCTCACCAATAGAAGAGACCCAGTACTTC. This codes for CASSPIEETQYF.

This clonotype was recorded many times. This chain uses TRBV7-2 with TRBJ2-1; TRBD2 matches 10 bases. CDR1 is SGHTA, CDR2 FQGNSA, per germline. After removal of 6 bases from V and 7 bases from J, the junction contained 6 bases not matched to a gene. CDR3 size: 14 residues. Written as DNA, the CDR3 is TGTGCCAGCAGGGTAGCGGGGGGTCCAAATGAGCAGTTCTTC. It yields the protein CASRVAGGPNEQFF.

As regards this clonotype: A read error may explain this, as a much larger clone is one base away. The chain is built from TRBV7-3 and TRBJ1-1; unclear D gene. This CDR3 is built from 13 residues. Germline CDR1 SGHTA, CDR2 FQGTGA. CDR3 sequence: CAGSPQGSTEAFF. CDR3 nucleotide sequence: TGTGCCGGCAGCCCCCAAGGGAGCACTGAAGCTTTCTTT.

This clonotype was detected ten times or more. The CDR3 reads CASSEWRGSSGNTIYF. The CDR3 DNA follows: TGTGCCAGCAGTGAATGGCGAGGGAGCTCTGGAAACACCATATATTTT. This rearrangement joins TRBV2 to TRBJ1-3; D gene unclear. The V gene lost 2 bases and the J gene lost 0 bases, with 11 bases spanning the gap. There are 16 residues in the CDR3. Germline CDR1 and CDR2: SNHLY and FYNNEI.

In this sample, this clonotype turned up many times. Here the CDR3 DNA reads TGTGCCAGCCGTTCGGGCAGGGGTGAAGAGACCCAGTACTTC. It encodes CASRSGRGEETQYF. V gene TRBV2 combines with J gene TRBJ2-5, with D possibly matching TRBD1 (6 bases). Germline CDR1 reads SNHLY; CDR2 reads FYNNEI. CDR3 length: 14 residues. With 8 bases removed from V and 3 bases from J, the gap between germline ends came to 16 bases.

This clonotype was counted ten times or more. This rearrangement joins TRBV9 to TRBJ2-3; 10 bases are a match to TRBD1. There are 20 residues in the CDR3. Trimming took 4 bases from V and 5 from J; bases not matched to a gene: 22. Germline V gives CDR1 SGDLS, CDR2 YYNGEE. The CDR3, as DNA: TGTGCCAGCAGCCCCAGGGACGGGACGACAGGGGGCAGGAGAAAAGATACGCAGTATTTT. This translates into CASSPRDGTTGGRRKDTQYF.

The sample holds many counts of this clonotype. V and J are TRBV12-3 or TRBV12-4 and TRBJ2-3, with 9 bases that match TRBD2. The CDR3 covers 17 residues. Trimming at V came to 3 bases and at J to 2 bases, leaving 9 bases not matched to a gene. The CDR3 DNA is TGTGCCAGCAGTTTTAAAGCGGGGGGCCGTCTCACAGATACGCAGTATTTT. Amino acids: CASSFKAGGRLTDTQYF.

This clonotype was recorded at least ten times. This chain uses TRBV19 with TRBJ2-3; D is ambiguous. The CDR3 totals 14 residues. In germline, CDR1 is LNHDA, CDR2 SQIVND (reference sequence). Trimming took off 5 bases at V and 3 bases at J, with 12 bases between the two ends. CDR3 sequence reads: CASSHLYGTDTQYF. DNA for the CDR3: TGTGCCAGTAGTCACCTATATGGGACAGATACGCAGTATTTT.

There are many counts of this clonotype. This chain connects TRBV7-2 to TRBJ2-3; D is possibly TRBD1 (7 bases). The germline CDR1 and CDR2 sequences are SGHTA and FQGNSA. V dropped 5 bases and J dropped 2 bases, with 14 bases sitting between them. CDR3 size: 15 residues. The CDR3 protein is CASSPGDRATDTQYF. Here the CDR3 DNA reads TGTGCCAGCAGCCCGGGGGACAGAGCCACAGATACGCAGTATTTT.

The rearrangement joins TRBV20-1 to TRBJ2-5; 7 bases are shared with TRBD1. CDR1 is DFQATT and CDR2 is SNEGSKA in the germline V gene (reference sequence). J was trimmed by 5 bases and V by 0 bases; bases with no gene match: 9. The CDR3 contains 15 residues. The CDR3 loop is CSARDGQAGLETQYF. The CDR3 region has the DNA TGCAGTGCTAGAGATGGACAGGCCGGACTCGAGACCCAGTACTTC.

The V call is TRBV10-3, the J call TRBJ2-5; 14 nucleotides align to TRBD2. The CDR3 consists of 14 residues. Per the germline V gene, CDR1 is ENHRY and CDR2 is SYGVKD. After removal of 4 bases from V and 7 bases from J, the junction contained 2 bases not matched to a gene. In DNA form, the CDR3 reads TGTGCCATCAGTGTTGGACTAGCGGGGGGGACCCAGTACTTC. Translation: CAISVGLAGGTQYF.

This clonotype has at least ten counts. The genes are TRBV12-3 or TRBV12-4 and TRBJ1-5; D unclear. This CDR3 spans 13 amino acids. Trimming stripped 5 bases from V and 3 bases from J, with 8 bases between. CDR3 amino acids: CASSMVANQPQHF. The CDR3 DNA is TGTGCCAGCAGTATGGTAGCCAATCAGCCCCAGCATTTT.

At least ten counts were recorded for this clonotype. The CDR3 region is CASRGTGGTYEQYF. CDR3 in DNA: TGTGCCAGCAGAGGGACAGGGGGCACGTACGAGCAGTACTTC. The chain recombines TRBV12-3 or TRBV12-4 with TRBJ2-7, with 12 bases fitting TRBD1. J lost 4 bases, V lost 6 bases, and 4 bases had no gene match. The CDR3 runs 14 residues.

In its sample, this clonotype was seen many times. The genes are TRBV12-3 or TRBV12-4 and TRBJ2-7; weak D call: TRBD2 (6 bases). The V end lost 3 bases, the J end lost 7 bases, and 10 bases lay between the germline ends. The CDR3 covers 12 residues. The CDR3 DNA reads TGTGCCAGCAGTTTTGCGGGGTGGGAGCAGTACTTC. Its translation is CASSFAGWEQYF.

The J gene is TRBJ1-1, the V gene TRBV9, with TRBD1 as a possible D gene (6 bases). The CDR3 spans 19 residues. The germline CDR1 and CDR2 sequences are SGDLS and YYNGEE. Between the trimmed V and J ends, which lost 4 bases and 0 bases, there was a span of 25 bases. CDR3 DNA: TGTGCCAGCAGCCCAGAGCCGAACGCCGGGACACTAGTGAACACTGAAGCTTTCTTT. Translated, it gives CASSPEPNAGTLVNTEAFF.